These T cell receptor beta chains were read from a single sample in a study of blood T cell repertoires in COVID-19. Sequenced by immunoSEQ multiplex PCR; TCRdb stores in-frame clones only, minus some. The table has fewer than 350,000 clones, 90% seen once. The sample consisted of PBMCs or T cells enriched from blood (not recorded which). The receptors originated from a young woman with acute COVID-19. Both conserved end residues are trimmed from each CDR3.

TRBV24-1,ATSDLPGHGNTIY
TRBV5-1,ASSFRESSYEQY
TRBV28,ASSLWGTGYFSPLH
TRBV10-3,AISESIAGTTDTQY
TRBV28,ASSSPRTGLNTGELF
TRBV4-1,ASSQGGPNEQF
TRBV20-1,SAQGSYEQY
TRBV28,ASSTSGRGNDAGELF
TRBV19,ASSSEDRRYGYT
TRBV30,AWGGGTNEKLF
TRBV1,TSSHGTERYSNQPQH
TRBV18,ASSPLAGSGANVLT
TRBV6-5,ASRTDRTYEQY
TRBV18,ASSPSREGNIQY
TRBV10-3,AISERGTGDQPQH
TRBV18,ASSPSGAGGGAEAF
TRBV6-5,ASSYSRFSSGNTIY
TRBV28,ASRTGSNQPQH
TRBV28,ASRSGSEAF
TRBV5-4,ASSLASEETQY
TRBV6-2/TRBV6-3,ASSQPPLPGSRVGANYGYT
TRBV7-9,ASSLRQGAGTGELF
TRBV11-2,ASSLDWVGSQTVGYNEQF
TRBV27,ASATGSGANVLT
TRBV28,ASSEEGRGAPEAF
TRBV6-5,ASSISGGTDTQY
TRBV9,ASSVGKGTSGRATDTQY
TRBV30,AWSGGRGNIQY
TRBV2,ASSVWLADTDTQY
TRBV6-5,ASSYFPGSSYNEQF
TRBV29-1,SVGLAGGSGEQF
TRBV7-9,ASSGRYTSGRNNEQF
TRBV11-2,ASSLVRSYNEQF
TRBV24-1,ATSDFPGVDEQF
TRBV18,ASSQTVATNEKLF
TRBV2,ASSASPQTNYGYT
TRBV5-1,ASSVRQGLTFNEQF